This T cell receptor beta chain was profiled in a study of cytomegalovirus exposure and HLA in healthy donors. Donors showed nominal health when sampled, although they likely had unrecorded immune exposures. The PCR had 60 Vbeta and 13 Jbeta primers. Only in-frame clones appear in the TCRdb table, and some are missing; sequencing was by immunoSEQ multiplex PCR. The top ten hold under 0.8% of the sample, which has 200,000 to 250,000 clones, over 65% seen once. V was clipped by 11 bases and J by 1 base, with 18 bases between them. The CDR3 loop spans 14 amino acids. Germline CDR1 and CDR2: SGHVS and FQNEAQ.

The chain uses TRBV7-8 and TRBJ2-7; D is ambiguous. The sample consisted of PBMCs. The source of this sequence is a young man in good health and CMV-seronegative. This chain's CDR3 is CARHSRQESYEQYF. In DNA form, the CDR3 reads TGTGCCCGACACTCCCGCCAAGAGTCCTACGAGCAGTACTTC. Combining the CDR3 with reference TRBV7-8 and TRBJ2-7 gives the whole variable domain GAGVSQSPRYKVAKRGQDVALRCDPISGHVSLFWYQQALGQGPEFLTYFQNEAQLDKSGLPSDRFFAERPEGSVSTLKIQRTQQEDSAVYLCARHSRQESYEQYFGPGTRLTVT.